The 32 T cell receptor beta chains presented below share a single source sample, sequenced in a study of T cell responses to AZD1222 COVID-19 vaccine. The data were produced by immunoSEQ multiplex PCR, yet TCRdb's version contains in-frame clones alone and is incomplete. This sample yields around 100,000 clones, of which roughly 89% are seen a single time; roughly 15% belongs to the top ten. The source material was peripheral blood, sampled on day 0 of AZD1222 vaccination. The receptors come from an adult in good health.

The CDR3 nucleotides read TGCAGCGTTGGAGCCCCCGGCGTAACTGAGAGTGGCTACACCTTC. This codes for CSVGAPGVTESGYTF. This chain uses TRBV29-1 with TRBJ1-2; D unclear. The CDR3 extends over 15 amino acids. Germline CDR1 is SQVTM and CDR2 is ANQGSEA. Trimming stripped 4 bases from V and 7 bases from J, with 22 bases between.

The rearrangement joins TRBV18 to TRBJ2-2; D is perhaps TRBD1 (6 bases). Deletions cut 0 bases from V and 4 bases from J, with 15 bases between. The CDR3 is 17 amino acids. The germline CDR1 and CDR2 sequences are KGHSH and LQKENI. This CDR3 reads CASSPPSGALVTGELFF. The CDR3 region has the DNA TGTGCCAGCTCACCACCGTCAGGGGCGTTGGTCACCGGGGAGCTGTTTTTT.

This clone came up many times. This chain joins TRBV11-1 and TRBJ2-7, with TRBD2 matching 8 bases. Per the germline V gene, CDR1 is SGHAT and CDR2 is FQDESV (reference sequence). With 3 bases clipped from V and 6 bases from J, the junction kept 10 bases outside the gene matches. This CDR3 contains 15 residues. The CDR3 sequence is CASSLALAGTREQYF. The CDR3 DNA follows: TGTGCCAGCAGCTTGGCTCTAGCGGGCACGCGCGAGCAGTACTTC.

This sequence joins TRBV5-1 and TRBJ1-1; weak D call: TRBD1 (6 bases). CDR1 and CDR2 (germline): SGHRS, YFSETQ. The CDR3 extends over 16 amino acids. V lost 0 bases and J lost 5, with 17 bases in between. CDR3 nucleotides: TGCGCCAGCAGCTTGGACGTGTGGTCAGGACAGACTGAAGCTTTCTTT. It translates to CASSLDVWSGQTEAFF.

This clone came up once. The V gene is TRBV19, the J gene TRBJ2-7; 7 nucleotides align to TRBD1. The V gene's germline CDR1 is LNHDA and CDR2 SQIVND (reference sequence). V lost 7 bases, J lost 3 bases, and 6 bases stayed unmatched. This CDR3 is 13 amino acids long. The CDR3 spells CASNDRAGYEQYF. The CDR3 bases are TGTGCCAGTAATGACAGGGCGGGCTACGAGCAGTACTTC. Full variable domain (missing parts from reference TRBV19 and TRBJ2-7): DGGITQSPKYLFRKEGQNVTLSCEQNLNHDAMYWYRQDPGQGLRLIYYSQIVNDFQKGDIAEGYSVSREKKESFPLTVTSAQKNPTAFYLCASNDRAGYEQYFGPGTRLTVT.

The gene calls are TRBV29-1 and TRBJ2-7; 7 bases line up with TRBD2. The CDR3 is made up of 13 amino acids. The V gene end was trimmed by 6 bases and the J gene end by 4 bases; junction bases not matched to a gene: 9. Germline values: CDR1 SQVTM, CDR2 ANQGSEA. CDR3 in amino acids: CSVREGGPYEQYF. The CDR3 DNA reads TGCAGCGTGAGGGAGGGAGGCCCATACGAGCAGTACTTC.

CDR3 nucleotide sequence: TGTGCCAGCGAACTTAGAAGCGGGGGGGCGAATACGCAGTATTTT. It encodes CASELRSGGANTQYF. The J gene is TRBJ2-3, the V gene TRBV2; 10 positions match TRBD2. Germline V gene data show CDR1 as SNHLY and CDR2 as FYNNEI. Trimming took 8 bases from V and 7 from J; bases not matched to a gene: 12. This CDR3 is 15 amino acids long. Complete variable domain (other parts from reference TRBV2 and TRBJ2-3): EPEVTQTPSHQVTQMGQEVILRCVPISNHLYFYWYRQILGQKVEFLVSFYNNEISEKSEIFDDQFSVERPDGSNFTLKIRSTKLEDSAMYFCASELRSGGANTQYFGPGTRLTVL.

The gene calls are TRBV6-5 and TRBJ1-1, with D perhaps TRBD1 (6 bases). V was cut by 6 bases and J by 7 bases, with 15 bases left in between. The CDR3 has 13 amino acids. Germline V CDR1 and CDR2: MNHEY, SVGAGI. CDR3 sequence (DNA): TGTGCCAGCAGGACAGGTCCGCCGAGTGAAGCTTTCTTT. Protein sequence: CASRTGPPSEAFF.

This chain connects TRBV6-5 to TRBJ1-2, with a weak D call TRBD1 (6 bases). The CDR3 spans 15 residues. Germline CDR1 reads MNHEY; CDR2 reads SVGAGI. Trimming removed 10 bases at V and 4 bases at J, with 22 bases between. CDR3 DNA sequence: TGTGCCACCTTGGGAGCAGGGGCGGAGTCCTATGGCTACACCTTC. It codes for CATLGAGAESYGYTF.

The rearrangement joins TRBV28 to TRBJ1-5; D ambiguous. The CDR3 is made up of 14 amino acids. Per the germline V gene, CDR1 is MDHEN and CDR2 is SYDVKM. The germline V and J ends were trimmed by 4 bases and 7 bases, with 14 bases remaining between them. The chain's CDR3 is CASSYFQKSQPQHF. The CDR3 DNA follows: TGTGCCAGCAGTTACTTTCAGAAATCCCAGCCCCAGCATTTT.

This clone was seen only once. V is TRBV2 and J is TRBJ2-3; the D gene could be TRBD1 or TRBD2 (6 bases each). The V gene lost 11 bases and the J gene lost 7 bases, with 13 bases spanning the gap. CDR3 length: 11 residues. Germline loops: CDR1 SNHLY, CDR2 FYNNEI. The CDR3 sequence is CALGGINTQYF. CDR3 nucleotides: TGTGCCTTGGGGGGCATCAATACGCAGTATTTT.

The genes are TRBV2 and TRBJ2-7; TRBD2 might be the D (5 bases). The CDR3 covers 15 residues. The ends were cut back, 4 bases at V and 0 bases at J, with 13 bases in the middle. Germline-derived CDR1 and CDR2 are SNHLY and FYNNEI. The CDR3 DNA reads TGTGCCAGCAGTGGCCCAGCGGCCAGCTCCTACGAGCAGTACTTC. This gives the protein CASSGPAASSYEQYF.

The V gene is TRBV7-2, the J gene TRBJ2-1; 7 nucleotides match TRBD1. V dropped 4 bases and J dropped 6; count of bases not matched to a gene: 3. The CDR3 sequence is 13 residues long. Per germline, CDR1 SGHTA and CDR2 FQGNSA. The CDR3: CASSYDRANEQFF. As DNA, the CDR3 is TGTGCCAGCAGCTACGACAGGGCCAATGAGCAGTTCTTC. Based on the CDR3 plus reference TRBV7-2 and TRBJ2-1, the full variable domain is GAGVSQSPSNKVTEKGKDVELRCDPISGHTALYWYRQSLGQGLEFLIYFQGNSAPDKSGLPSDRFSAERTGGSVSTLTIQRTQQEDSAVYLCASSYDRANEQFFGPGTRLTVL.

The sample holds many counts of this clone. The chain joins TRBV7-3 to TRBJ1-6; D is unresolved. Trimming stripped 2 bases from V and 4 bases from J, with 3 bases between. CDR1 is SGHTA, CDR2 FQGTGA, per germline. The CDR3 extends over 13 amino acids. CDR3 nucleotide sequence: TGTGCCAGCAGCTTAGGGTATAATTCACCCCTCCACTTT. Encoded protein: CASSLGYNSPLHF.

The chain links TRBV3-1 (or the pseudogene TRBV3-2) to TRBJ2-5; D may be TRBD2 (5 bases). Looked up from germline, CDR1 is LGHDT and CDR2 is YNNKEL (reference sequence). The CDR3 consists of 15 residues. V gave up 4 bases and J gave up 1 base, with 13 bases separating them. CDR3 loop: CASSPFSGVQETQYF. As DNA, the CDR3 is TGTGCCAGCAGCCCCTTCTCCGGGGTCCAAGAGACCCAGTACTTC.

The rearrangement joins TRBV10-3 to TRBJ1-1; D perhaps matches TRBD1 (5 bases). Germline V gene data show CDR1 as ENHRY and CDR2 as SYGVKD. CDR3 length: 14 residues. V was trimmed by 0 bases and J by 4 bases, leaving 9 bases between them. The CDR3 spells CAISESSQGTEAFF. CDR3 DNA sequence: TGTGCCATCAGTGAGTCTAGCCAGGGCACTGAAGCTTTCTTT.

The chain carries TRBV5-1 and TRBJ2-3; tentative D call: TRBD1 (6 bases). Trimming cost V 3 bases and J 5 bases, with 22 bases left between them. Looked up from germline, CDR1 is SGHRS and CDR2 is YFSETQ. CDR3 size: 17 residues. The CDR3 DNA sequence: TGCGCCAGCAGCTCTGAACGGTCCGGGACAATCGGAGATACGCAGTATTTT. Translation: CASSSERSGTIGDTQYF.

This rearrangement joins TRBV7-6 to TRBJ1-1; 9 bases map to TRBD1. V dropped 3 bases and J dropped 3; count of bases not matched to a gene: 2. The CDR3 extends over 14 amino acids. From germline, CDR1 is SGHVS and CDR2 FNYEAQ. The CDR3 coding sequence is TGTGCCAGCAGCTTGAGGGACAGGGACACTGAAGCTTTCTTT. Its translation: CASSLRDRDTEAFF.

V is TRBV3-1 (or the pseudogene TRBV3-2) and J is TRBJ1-4; a possible D gene is TRBD1 (5 bases). The V and J ends lost 5 bases and 8 bases respectively, with 12 bases between them. CDR1 LGHDT and CDR2 YNNKEL come from the germline V gene (reference sequence). The CDR3 spans 13 residues. CDR3 sequence: CASSFRGGEKLFF. The CDR3, as DNA: TGTGCCAGCAGCTTCCGGGGGGGAGAAAAACTGTTTTTT.

The DNA for the CDR3 is TGTGCCAGCCTTGAACATTTAGGACCCGGAGAAGCTTTCTTT. It codes for CASLEHLGPGEAFF. The J gene is TRBJ1-1, the V gene TRBV19; D gene unclear. The germline CDR1 and CDR2 sequences are LNHDA and SQIVND (reference sequence). The CDR3 runs 14 residues. The V end lost 9 bases, the J end lost 8 bases, and 22 bases lay between the germline ends.

The genes are TRBV10-1 and TRBJ2-1; the D gene is possibly TRBD2 (5 bases). CDR1 is WNHNN, CDR2 SYGVQD, per germline (reference sequence). V lost 6 bases and J lost 10, with 13 bases in between. This CDR3 is built from 12 residues. The CDR3 region is CASRRTGVEQFF. CDR3 nucleotides: TGCGCCAGCAGACGGACTGGGGTAGAGCAGTTCTTC.

The gene calls are TRBV3-1 (or the pseudogene TRBV3-2) and TRBJ2-1; 8 bases are a match to TRBD2. The germline CDR1 and CDR2 sequences are LGHDT and YNNKEL (reference sequence). The CDR3 loop spans 16 amino acids. J was trimmed by 0 bases and V by 4 bases; bases with no gene match: 5. The CDR3 loop reads CASSPSSGFSYNEQFF. As DNA, the CDR3 is TGTGCCAGCAGCCCCTCTAGCGGGTTCTCCTACAATGAGCAGTTCTTC.

This chain uses TRBV24-1 with TRBJ2-3; tentatively, D is TRBD1 or TRBD2 (5 bases each). V lost 5 bases and J lost 2, with 19 bases in between. This CDR3 is 17 amino acids long. The V gene's germline CDR1 is KGHDR and CDR2 SFDVKD. CDR3 sequence (DNA): TGTGCCACCAGTGCGCCCGTTGGGGGTCCAGACACAGATACGCAGTATTTT. This gives the protein CATSAPVGGPDTDTQYF.

This clone occurred a few times. The chain employs TRBV5-1 and TRBJ2-5; 8 nucleotides match TRBD1. V was pared by 3 bases and J by 5 bases, with 12 bases of the junction left unmatched. The CDR3 length is 16 residues. CDR1 and CDR2 (germline): SGHRS, YFSETQ. CDR3 coding DNA: TGCGCCAGCAGCTGGACTCCGGACAGGGCTCGGGAGACCCAGTACTTC. The encoded protein is CASSWTPDRARETQYF.

V and J are TRBV11-2 and TRBJ1-2; no clear D gene. Trimming stripped 5 bases from V and 4 bases from J, with 14 bases between. The CDR3 is made up of 14 amino acids. Germline V gives CDR1 SGHAT, CDR2 FQNNGV. This CDR3 is CASSVQSGGYGYTF. The CDR3 DNA is TGTGCCAGCAGCGTACAGTCCGGAGGCTATGGCTACACCTTC. Full variable domain (missing parts from reference TRBV11-2 and TRBJ1-2): EAGVAQSPRYKIIEKRQSVAFWCNPISGHATLYWYQQILGQGPKLLIQFQNNGVVDDSQLPKDRFSAERLKGVDSTLKIQPAKLEDSAVYLCASSVQSGGYGYTFGSGTRLTVV.

The chain links TRBV4-1 to TRBJ2-7; the match to TRBD1 covers 8 bases. Trimming removed 3 bases from V and 4 bases from J; junction bases left unmatched: 8. Looked up from germline, CDR1 is MGHRA and CDR2 is YSYEKL. The CDR3 sequence is 15 residues long. As DNA, the CDR3 is TGCGCCAGCAGCCATCGTCAGGGGGCAGTATACGAGCAGTACTTC. This encodes CASSHRQGAVYEQYF.

CDR3 in amino acids: CASSAHWGKNTEAFF. DNA for the CDR3: TGTGCCAGCAGCGCACACTGGGGGAAGAACACTGAAGCTTTCTTT. The V call is TRBV5-4, the J call TRBJ1-1; a weak D match, TRBD1 (5 bases). The germline V gene encodes CDR1 SGHNT and CDR2 YYREEE (reference sequence). V was clipped by 4 bases and J by 1 base, with 14 bases between them. The CDR3 spans 15 residues.

V usage is TRBV12-3 or TRBV12-4 and J usage is TRBJ2-2; D is ambiguous. CDR3 length equals 11 residues. Trimming cost V 2 bases and J 6 bases, with 1 base left between them. CDR3 amino acids: CASSLPGELFF. CDR3 DNA: TGTGCCAGCAGTTTACCCGGGGAGCTGTTTTTT.

The chain recombines TRBV2 with TRBJ2-7, with a possible D match to TRBD1 (5 bases). Germline CDR1 reads SNHLY; CDR2 reads FYNNEI. CDR3 size: 13 residues. Trimming took 5 bases from V and 0 from J, leaving 8 bases between them. CDR3 coding DNA: TGTGCCAGCAGTAACAGGTCCTCCTACGAGCAGTACTTC. Translation: CASSNRSSYEQYF.

The chain uses TRBV7-2 and TRBJ1-3; D may be TRBD1 (5 bases). Germline V lookup: CDR1 SGHTA, CDR2 FQGNSA. Trimming removed 4 bases at V and 2 bases at J, with 12 bases between. This CDR3 contains 15 residues. The CDR3 region has the DNA TGTGCCAGCAGCTCGTCCGGGACGACTGGAAACACCATATATTTT. Translation: CASSSSGTTGNTIYF.

The chain has TRBV7-8 and TRBJ2-1, with 13 bases lining up with TRBD2. The CDR3 is 16 residues long. V lost 4 bases, J lost 5 bases, and 5 bases stayed unmatched. Germline V gene lookup returns CDR1 SGHVS and CDR2 FQNEAQ. In nucleotides, the CDR3 is TGTGCCAGCAGCTGGAGACTAGCGGGGGGCGACAATGAGCAGTTCTTC. It specifies CASSWRLAGGDNEQFF.

This clone was seen more than once but under ten times. The chain has TRBV7-2 and TRBJ2-3; D unresolved. Looked up from germline, CDR1 is SGHTA and CDR2 is FQGNSA. Trimming took 5 bases from V and 4 from J, leaving 7 bases between them. The CDR3 runs 12 residues. The CDR3 spells CASSAYSDTQYF. CDR3 nucleotide sequence: TGTGCCAGCAGCGCCTACTCAGATACGCAGTATTTT.